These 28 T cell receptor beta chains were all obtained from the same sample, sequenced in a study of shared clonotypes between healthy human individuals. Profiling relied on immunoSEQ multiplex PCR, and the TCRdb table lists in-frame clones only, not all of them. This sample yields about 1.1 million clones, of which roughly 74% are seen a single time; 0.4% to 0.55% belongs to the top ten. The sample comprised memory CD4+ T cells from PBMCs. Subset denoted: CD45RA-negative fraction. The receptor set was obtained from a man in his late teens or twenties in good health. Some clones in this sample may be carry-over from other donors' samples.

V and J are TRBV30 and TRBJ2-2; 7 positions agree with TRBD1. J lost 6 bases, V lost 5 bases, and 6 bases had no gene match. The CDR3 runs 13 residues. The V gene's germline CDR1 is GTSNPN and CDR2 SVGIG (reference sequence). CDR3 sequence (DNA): TGTGCCTGGGAGAACAGGGGTTCCGGGGAGCTGTTTTTT. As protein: CAWENRGSGELFF.

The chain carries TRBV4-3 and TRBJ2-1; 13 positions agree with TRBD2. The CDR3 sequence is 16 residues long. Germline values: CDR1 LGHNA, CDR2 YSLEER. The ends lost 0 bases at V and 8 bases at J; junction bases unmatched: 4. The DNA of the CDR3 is TGCGCCAGCAGCCAAGAGTCACTAGCGGGAGGGTATGAGCAGTTCTTC. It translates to CASSQESLAGGYEQFF.

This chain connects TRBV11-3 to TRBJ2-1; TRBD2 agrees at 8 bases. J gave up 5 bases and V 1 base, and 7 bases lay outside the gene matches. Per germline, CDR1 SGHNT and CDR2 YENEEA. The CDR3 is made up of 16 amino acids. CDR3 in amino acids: CASSLGGTRFHNEQFF. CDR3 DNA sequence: TGTGCCAGCAGCTTAGGAGGGACTAGATTCCACAATGAGCAGTTCTTC.

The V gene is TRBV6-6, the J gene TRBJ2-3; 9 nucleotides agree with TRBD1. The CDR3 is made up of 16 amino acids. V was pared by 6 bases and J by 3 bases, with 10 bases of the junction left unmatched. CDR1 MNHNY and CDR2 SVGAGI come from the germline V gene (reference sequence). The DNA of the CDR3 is TGTGCCAGCAGACTGGGACAGGGCAAGAGAACAGATACGCAGTATTTT. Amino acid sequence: CASRLGQGKRTDTQYF.

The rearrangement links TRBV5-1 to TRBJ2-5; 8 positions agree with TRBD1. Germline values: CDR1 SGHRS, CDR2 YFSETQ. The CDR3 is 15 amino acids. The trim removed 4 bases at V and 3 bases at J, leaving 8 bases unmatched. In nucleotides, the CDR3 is TGCGCCAGCAGCCCGGCGGACAGGGAAGAAGAGACCCAGTACTTC. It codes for CASSPADREEETQYF.

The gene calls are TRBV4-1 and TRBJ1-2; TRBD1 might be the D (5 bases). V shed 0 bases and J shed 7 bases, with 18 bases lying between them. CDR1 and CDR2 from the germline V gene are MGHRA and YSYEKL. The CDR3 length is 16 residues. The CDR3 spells CASSQDYTGFQGGYTF. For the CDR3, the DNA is TGCGCCAGCAGCCAAGATTATACGGGGTTTCAGGGTGGCTACACCTTC.

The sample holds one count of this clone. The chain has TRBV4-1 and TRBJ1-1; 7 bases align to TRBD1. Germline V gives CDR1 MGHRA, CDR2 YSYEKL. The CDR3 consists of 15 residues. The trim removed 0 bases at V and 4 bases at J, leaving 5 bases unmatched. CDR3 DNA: TGCGCCAGCAGCCAAGAGAGCAGGGGGATCACTGAAGCTTTCTTT. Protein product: CASSQESRGITEAFF.

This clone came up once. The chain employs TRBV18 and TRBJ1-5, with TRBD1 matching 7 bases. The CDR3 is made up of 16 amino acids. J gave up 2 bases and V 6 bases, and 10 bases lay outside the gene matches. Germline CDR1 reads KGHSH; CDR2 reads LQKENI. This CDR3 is CASSPFTGAGNQPQHF. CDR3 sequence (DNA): TGTGCCAGCTCGCCCTTTACAGGGGCCGGCAATCAGCCCCAGCATTTT. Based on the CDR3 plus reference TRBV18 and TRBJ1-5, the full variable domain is NAGVMQNPRHLVRRRGQEARLRCSPMKGHSHVYWYRQLPEEGLKFMVYLQKENIIDESGMPKERFSAEFPKEGPSILRIQQVVRGDSAAYFCASSPFTGAGNQPQHFGDGTRLSIL.

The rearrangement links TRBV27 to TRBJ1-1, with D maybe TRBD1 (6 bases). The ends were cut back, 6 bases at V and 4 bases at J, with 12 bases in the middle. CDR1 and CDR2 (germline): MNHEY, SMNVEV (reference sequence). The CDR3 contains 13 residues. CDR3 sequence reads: CASRRTAGTEAFF. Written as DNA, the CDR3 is TGTGCCAGCAGAAGGACAGCGGGCACTGAAGCTTTCTTT.

The CDR3 loop is CASSTTLNGEKLFF. CDR3 DNA sequence: TGTGCCAGCAGTACGACGCTAAACGGGGAAAAACTGTTTTTT. The chain has TRBV28 and TRBJ1-4; D is uncertain. CDR3 size: 14 residues. The germline CDR1 and CDR2 sequences are MDHEN and SYDVKM. Deletions cut 5 bases from V and 8 bases from J, with 15 bases between.

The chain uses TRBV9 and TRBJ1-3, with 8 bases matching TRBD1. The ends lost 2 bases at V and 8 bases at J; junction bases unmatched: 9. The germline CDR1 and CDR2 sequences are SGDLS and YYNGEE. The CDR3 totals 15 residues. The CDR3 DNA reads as TGTGCCAGCAGCGTTACAGGGGGTTCATCTCACACCATATATTTT. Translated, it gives CASSVTGGSSHTIYF.

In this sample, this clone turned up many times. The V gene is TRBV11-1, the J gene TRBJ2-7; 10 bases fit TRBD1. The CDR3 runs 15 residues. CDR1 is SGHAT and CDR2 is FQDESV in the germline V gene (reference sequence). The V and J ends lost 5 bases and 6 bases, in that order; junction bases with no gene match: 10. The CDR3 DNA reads TGTGCCAGCAGCCCCACCTGGGACAGGGGAGGCGAGCAGTACTTC. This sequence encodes CASSPTWDRGGEQYF.

CDR3 nucleotides: TGTGCCAGCTCACCAGTCGGATCGAACACCGGGGAGCTGTTTTTT. It encodes CASSPVGSNTGELFF. This chain uses TRBV18 with TRBJ2-2; D is uncertain. Germline V gene data show CDR1 as KGHSH and CDR2 as LQKENI. Trimming took 2 bases from V and 0 from J, leaving 7 bases between them. The CDR3 contains 15 residues.

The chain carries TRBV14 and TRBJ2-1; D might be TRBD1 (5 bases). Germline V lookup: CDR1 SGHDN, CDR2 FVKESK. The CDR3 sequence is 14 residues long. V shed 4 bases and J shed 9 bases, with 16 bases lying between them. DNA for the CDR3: TGTGCCAGCAGCCCTTTCTCAGGGTTTGGTGAGCAGTTCTTC. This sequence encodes CASSPFSGFGEQFF.

The CDR3 DNA reads TGTGCCAGCAGCGCAGACAGCCTTAATGAAAAACTGTTTTTT. This sequence encodes CASSADSLNEKLFF. The rearrangement links TRBV11-1 to TRBJ1-4; D possibly corresponds to TRBD1 (5 bases). V was trimmed by 5 bases and J by 4 bases, leaving 11 bases between them. The CDR3 length is 14 residues. Germline loops: CDR1 SGHAT, CDR2 FQDESV (reference sequence).

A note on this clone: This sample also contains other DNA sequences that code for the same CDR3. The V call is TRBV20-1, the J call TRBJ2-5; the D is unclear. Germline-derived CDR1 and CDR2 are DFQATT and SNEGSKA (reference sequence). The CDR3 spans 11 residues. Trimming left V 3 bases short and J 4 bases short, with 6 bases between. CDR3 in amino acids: CSASLRETQYF. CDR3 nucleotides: TGCAGTGCTAGCCTCCGAGAGACCCAGTACTTC.

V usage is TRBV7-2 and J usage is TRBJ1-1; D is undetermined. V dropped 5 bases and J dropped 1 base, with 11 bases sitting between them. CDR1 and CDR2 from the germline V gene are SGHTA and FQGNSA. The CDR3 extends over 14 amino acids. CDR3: CASSGRTGNTEAFF. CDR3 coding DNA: TGTGCCAGCAGCGGCAGGACGGGGAACACTGAAGCTTTCTTT.

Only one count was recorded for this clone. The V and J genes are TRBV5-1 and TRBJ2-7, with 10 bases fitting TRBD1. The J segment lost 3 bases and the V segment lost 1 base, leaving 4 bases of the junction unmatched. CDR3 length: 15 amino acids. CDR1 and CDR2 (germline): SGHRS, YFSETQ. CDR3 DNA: TGCGCCAGCAGCTTGAGGACAGGGGGGGACTACGAGCAGTACTTC. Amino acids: CASSLRTGGDYEQYF.

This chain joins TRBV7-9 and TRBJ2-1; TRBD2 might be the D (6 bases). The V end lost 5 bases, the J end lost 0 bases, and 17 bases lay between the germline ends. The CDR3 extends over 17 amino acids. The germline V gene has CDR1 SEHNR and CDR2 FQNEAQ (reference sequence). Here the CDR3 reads CASSRGVPGSSYNEQFF. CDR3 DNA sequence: TGTGCCAGCAGCCGCGGGGTGCCGGGAAGCTCCTACAATGAGCAGTTCTTC. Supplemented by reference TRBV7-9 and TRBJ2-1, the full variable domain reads DTGVSQNPRHKITKRGQNVTFRCDPISEHNRLYWYRQTLGQGPEFLTYFQNEAQLEKSRLLSDRFSAERPKGSFSTLEIQRTEQGDSAMYLCASSRGVPGSSYNEQFFGPGTRLTVL.

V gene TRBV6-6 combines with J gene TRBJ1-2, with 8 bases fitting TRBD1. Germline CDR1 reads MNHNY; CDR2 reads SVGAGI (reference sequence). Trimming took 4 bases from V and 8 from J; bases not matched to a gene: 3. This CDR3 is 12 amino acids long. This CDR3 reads CASSFGQGGYTF. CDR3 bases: TGTGCCAGCAGTTTCGGACAGGGCGGCTACACCTTC.

CDR3 coding DNA: TGTGCCAGCTCACCACGCAAGACTAGTGCAAGCACAGATACGCAGTATTTT. Translation: CASSPRKTSASTDTQYF. The rearrangement joins TRBV18 to TRBJ2-3, with a possible D match to TRBD2 (6 bases). Germline V gene sequence: CDR1 KGHSH, CDR2 LQKENI. This CDR3 contains 17 residues. With 1 base removed from V and 0 bases from J, the gap between germline ends came to 14 bases. Based on the CDR3 plus reference TRBV18 and TRBJ2-3, the full variable domain is NAGVMQNPRHLVRRRGQEARLRCSPMKGHSHVYWYRQLPEEGLKFMVYLQKENIIDESGMPKERFSAEFPKEGPSILRIQQVVRGDSAAYFCASSPRKTSASTDTQYFGPGTRLTVL.

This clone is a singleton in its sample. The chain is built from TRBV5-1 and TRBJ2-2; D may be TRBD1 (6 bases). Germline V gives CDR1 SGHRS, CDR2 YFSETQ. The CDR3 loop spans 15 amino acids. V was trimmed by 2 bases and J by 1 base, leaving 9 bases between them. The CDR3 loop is CASSLLTGNTGELFF. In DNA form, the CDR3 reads TGCGCCAGCAGCTTACTGACAGGGAACACCGGGGAGCTGTTTTTT.

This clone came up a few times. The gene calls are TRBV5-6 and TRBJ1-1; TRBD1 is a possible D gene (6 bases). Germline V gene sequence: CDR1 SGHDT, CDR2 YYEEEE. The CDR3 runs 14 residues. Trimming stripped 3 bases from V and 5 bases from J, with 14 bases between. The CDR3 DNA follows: TGTGCCAGCAGCTACAGGGCCAGGGAAACTGAAGCTTTCTTT. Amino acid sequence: CASSYRARETEAFF.

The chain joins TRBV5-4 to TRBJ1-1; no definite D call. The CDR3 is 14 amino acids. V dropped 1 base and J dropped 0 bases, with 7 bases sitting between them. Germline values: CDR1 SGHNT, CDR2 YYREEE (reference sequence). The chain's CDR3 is CASSLSPLNTEAFF. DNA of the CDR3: TGTGCCAGCAGCTTGTCCCCCTTGAACACTGAAGCTTTCTTT.

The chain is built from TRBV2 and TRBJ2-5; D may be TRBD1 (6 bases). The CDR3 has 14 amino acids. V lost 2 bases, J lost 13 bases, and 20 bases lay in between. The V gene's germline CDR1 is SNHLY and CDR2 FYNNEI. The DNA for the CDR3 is TGTGCCAGCAGTGAAAGGTGGCAGGGGTCGCCCATGTACTTC. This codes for CASSERWQGSPMYF.

Here the CDR3 reads CASRQTGSNEKLFF. The CDR3 DNA is TGTGCCAGCAGACAGACAGGGTCTAATGAAAAACTGTTTTTT. The chain couples TRBV6-5 to TRBJ1-4, with 7 nucleotides matching TRBD1. Germline V gene lookup returns CDR1 MNHEY and CDR2 SVGAGI. There are 14 residues in the CDR3. After removal of 6 bases from V and 3 bases from J, the junction contained 4 bases not matched to a gene.

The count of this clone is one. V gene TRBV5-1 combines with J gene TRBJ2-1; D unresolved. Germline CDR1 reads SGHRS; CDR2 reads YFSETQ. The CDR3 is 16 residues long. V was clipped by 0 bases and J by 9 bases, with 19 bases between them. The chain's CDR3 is CASSLAFRSPYIEQFF. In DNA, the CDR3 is TGCGCCAGCAGCTTGGCCTTCAGGTCCCCCTATATTGAGCAGTTCTTC. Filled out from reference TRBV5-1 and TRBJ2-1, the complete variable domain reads KAGVTQTPRYLIKTRGQQVTLSCSPISGHRSVSWYQQTPGQGLQFLFEYFSETQRNKGNFPGRFSGRQFSNSRSEMNVSTLELGDSALYLCASSLAFRSPYIEQFFGPGTRLTVL.

The CDR3: CASSQDGQASTDTQYF. CDR3 bases: TGCGCCAGCAGCCAAGATGGCCAGGCTAGCACAGATACGCAGTATTTT. This sequence joins TRBV4-3 and TRBJ2-3; D uncertain. CDR1 and CDR2 (germline): LGHNA, YSLEER. CDR3 length: 16 amino acids. V dropped 0 bases and J dropped 0 bases, with 10 bases sitting between them.